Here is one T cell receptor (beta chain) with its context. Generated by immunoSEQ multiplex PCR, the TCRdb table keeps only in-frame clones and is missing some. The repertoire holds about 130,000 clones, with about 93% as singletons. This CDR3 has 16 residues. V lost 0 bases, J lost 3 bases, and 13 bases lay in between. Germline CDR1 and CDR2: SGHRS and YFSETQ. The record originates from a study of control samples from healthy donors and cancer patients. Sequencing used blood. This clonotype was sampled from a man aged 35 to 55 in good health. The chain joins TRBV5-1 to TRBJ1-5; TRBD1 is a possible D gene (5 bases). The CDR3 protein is CASSLGPGLINQPQHF. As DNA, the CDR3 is TGCGCCAGCAGCTTGGGGCCGGGACTGATCAATCAGCCCCAGCATTTT.